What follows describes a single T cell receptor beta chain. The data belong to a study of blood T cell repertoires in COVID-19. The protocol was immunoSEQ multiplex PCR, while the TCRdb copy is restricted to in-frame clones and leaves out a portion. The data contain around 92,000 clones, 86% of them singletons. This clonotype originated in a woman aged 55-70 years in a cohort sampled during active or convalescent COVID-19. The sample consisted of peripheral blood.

CDR3 region: CASSPTPGTGSQPQHF. DNA of the CDR3: TGTGCCAGCAGTCCTACCCCCGGGACAGGGTCGCAGCCCCAGCATTTT. The V gene is TRBV27, the J gene TRBJ1-5, with TRBD1 identical over 9 bases. The CDR3 contains 16 residues. V trimming: 5 bases; J trimming: 7 bases; junction bases outside the gene matches: 12. The germline V gene has CDR1 MNHEY and CDR2 SMNVEV (reference sequence).